The 24 T cell receptor beta chains listed next were all sequenced from one sample in a study of PD-1 blockade in classical Hodgkin lymphoma (dated by TCRdb to about 2020). Libraries were constructed by the immunoSEQ multiplex PCR assay. What TCRdb holds here is the immuneACCESS table cut down to in-frame rearrangements. Part of the clones is not present; checked against another copy, under half of the missing clones reflect an unresolved V gene, and the others are unexplained. The table for this sample lists more than 20,000 clones; 72% of them were counted only once. Roughly 1.2% of the sample comes from the top ten. The sample's time point label, in plain terms: cycle 4 day 1 (C4D1), after more than 5 weeks of nivolumab. Every trial patient had relapsed after autologous stem cell transplantation, and cohorts A, B and C differed in prior brentuximab vedotin exposure. Magnetic negative selection with a Miltenyi CD4+ T cell isolation kit was used to purify CD4+ T cells from thawed PBMCs.

The source material was CD4+ T cells from blood, sampled before the fourth cycle of nivolumab. The source is a human donor with classical Hodgkin lymphoma.

The rearrangement uses TRBV6-1 and TRBJ1-2; D ambiguous. The CDR3 is made up of 12 amino acids. Per germline, CDR1 MNHNS and CDR2 SASEGT. Trimming cost V 5 bases and J 3 bases, with 7 bases left between them. The CDR3 DNA follows: TGTGCCAGCAGTTCAGCCGACTATGGCTACACCTTC. It is translated as CASSSADYGYTF.

This clone was recorded once. V and J are TRBV6-1 and TRBJ2-5; no clear D gene. This CDR3 contains 14 residues. Germline V CDR1 and CDR2: MNHNS, SASEGT. Trimming pared 2 bases from V and 5 bases from J, leaving 12 bases between. As DNA, the CDR3 is TGTGCCAGCAGTGAAATGCGCGGATCCGAGACCCAGTACTTC. Amino acid sequence: CASSEMRGSETQYF.

The V gene is TRBV5-1, the J gene TRBJ1-2, with TRBD1 as a possible D gene (5 bases). The V gene lost 7 bases and the J gene lost 0 bases, with 19 bases spanning the gap. The CDR3 is made up of 16 amino acids. From germline, CDR1 is SGHRS and CDR2 YFSETQ. This chain's CDR3 is CASYPGAGPTNYGYTF. Written as DNA, the CDR3 is TGCGCCAGCTACCCCGGGGCAGGACCTACTAACTATGGCTACACCTTC.

The chain uses TRBV30 and TRBJ1-5; D uncertain. V gave up 3 bases and J gave up 0 bases, with 9 bases separating them. This CDR3 is 14 amino acids long. From germline, CDR1 is GTSNPN and CDR2 SVGIG (reference sequence). The CDR3 is CAWSRKFSNQPQHF. The CDR3 bases are TGTGCCTGGAGCCGAAAATTTAGCAATCAGCCCCAGCATTTT.

The table lists this clone with a count of one. The chain recombines TRBV7-2 with TRBJ1-2, with TRBD1 as a possible D gene (6 bases). V was trimmed by 2 bases and J by 9 bases, leaving 16 bases between them. Germline V lookup: CDR1 SGHTA, CDR2 FQGNSA. The CDR3 is made up of 14 amino acids. DNA of the CDR3: TGTGCCAGCAGCTTACCCTCCTCCAGGGGTCGCTACACCTTC. Protein sequence: CASSLPSSRGRYTF.

CDR3 sequence: CASSVNPGQGSGNTIYF. CDR3 in DNA: TGTGCCAGCAGCGTGAATCCGGGACAGGGAAGTGGAAACACCATATATTTT. V usage is TRBV9 and J usage is TRBJ1-3; 9 bases align to TRBD1. This CDR3 is built from 17 residues. Per the germline V gene, CDR1 is SGDLS and CDR2 is YYNGEE. V was pared by 2 bases and J by 3 bases, with 9 bases of the junction left unmatched.

The table lists this clone with a few counts. This rearrangement joins TRBV7-9 to TRBJ2-7; 7 nucleotides align to TRBD1. The CDR3 loop spans 16 amino acids. CDR1 and CDR2 from the germline V gene are SEHNR and FQNEAQ (reference sequence). The J segment lost 4 bases and the V segment lost 5 bases, leaving 14 bases of the junction unmatched. CDR3 DNA: TGTGCCAGCAGCCAACAAGGGACAGCTAGCCATTACGAGCAGTACTTC. Translated: CASSQQGTASHYEQYF.

The genes are TRBV7-9 and TRBJ1-6; no clear D gene. Germline values: CDR1 SEHNR, CDR2 FQNEAQ (reference sequence). The CDR3 is 14 amino acids. Trimming took off 5 bases at V and 11 bases at J, with 16 bases between the two ends. CDR3 in amino acids: CASSPDVFFAPLHF. In nucleotides, the CDR3 is TGTGCCAGCAGCCCTGATGTTTTTTTTGCACCCCTCCACTTT.

The CDR3 protein is CASSRFIRQGGVEQYF. CDR3 in DNA: TGTGCCAGCTCCCGCTTCATAAGACAGGGGGGCGTGGAGCAGTACTTC. This sequence joins TRBV18 and TRBJ2-7; 9 positions agree with TRBD1. The CDR3 totals 16 residues. The V and J ends lost 6 bases and 7 bases, in that order; junction bases with no gene match: 16. Germline values: CDR1 KGHSH, CDR2 LQKENI. Combining the CDR3 with reference TRBV18 and TRBJ2-7 gives the whole variable domain NAGVMQNPRHLVRRRGQEARLRCSPMKGHSHVYWYRQLPEEGLKFMVYLQKENIIDESGMPKERFSAEFPKEGPSILRIQQVVRGDSAAYFCASSRFIRQGGVEQYFGPGTRLTVT.

The rearrangement uses TRBV2 and TRBJ2-7, with D possibly matching TRBD2 (6 bases). The CDR3 is 13 residues long. CDR1 and CDR2 (germline): SNHLY, FYNNEI. The V end lost 7 bases, the J end lost 4 bases, and 14 bases lay between the germline ends. DNA of the CDR3: TGTGCCAGCAACGGGATTGGAGGGTACGAGCAGTACTTC. Encoded protein: CASNGIGGYEQYF.

A single count supports this clone. The gene calls are TRBV18 and TRBJ2-3; 8 bases are a match to TRBD1. Germline trimming cut 2 bases from V and 11 bases from J; bases unmatched to any gene: 6. CDR1 is KGHSH, CDR2 LQKENI, per germline. The CDR3 extends over 13 amino acids. The CDR3 spells CASSPGQGREQYF. As DNA, the CDR3 is TGTGCCAGCTCACCAGGACAGGGTCGGGAGCAGTATTTT.

V usage is TRBV11-2 and J usage is TRBJ2-7; D remains ambiguous. Looked up from germline, CDR1 is SGHAT and CDR2 is FQNNGV. V was shortened by 1 base and J by 7 bases, with 5 bases between the two germline ends. CDR3 length equals 11 residues. The DNA of the CDR3 is TGTGCCAGCAGCTTAGGGCCGGAGCAGTACTTC. Protein product: CASSLGPEQYF.

The J gene is TRBJ2-7, the V gene TRBV15; possibly TRBD1 for D (5 bases). V shed 4 bases and J shed 3 bases, with 16 bases lying between them. Per the germline V gene, CDR1 is LNHNV and CDR2 is YYDKDF (reference sequence). The CDR3 is 15 amino acids. This CDR3 reads CATSNYRSADYEQYF. CDR3 DNA: TGTGCCACCAGCAACTACAGGAGTGCGGACTACGAGCAGTACTTC.

This clone was recorded a few times. This chain uses TRBV4-2 with TRBJ2-3, with TRBD2 as a possible D gene (6 bases). This CDR3 comprises 14 residues. Germline CDR1 LGHNA, CDR2 YNFKEQ. V was trimmed by 1 base and J by 6 bases, leaving 11 bases between them. As DNA, the CDR3 is TGTGCCAGCAGCCAAGCGGTCGGAGGGGATACGCAGTATTTT. Its translation: CASSQAVGGDTQYF.

The chain is built from TRBV28 and TRBJ1-5; a weak D match, TRBD1 (5 bases). V was trimmed by 6 bases and J by 5 bases, leaving 11 bases between them. Per the germline V gene, CDR1 is MDHEN and CDR2 is SYDVKM. The CDR3 sequence is 13 residues long. CDR3: CASSREFHQPQHF. The DNA of the CDR3 is TGTGCCAGCAGCAGGGAGTTCCATCAGCCCCAGCATTTT.

The V gene is TRBV7-6, the J gene TRBJ2-5, with a weak D call TRBD1 (6 bases). V shed 5 bases and J shed 4 bases, with 8 bases lying between them. The germline V gene encodes CDR1 SGHVS and CDR2 FNYEAQ. This CDR3 region has 12 residues. The CDR3 loop reads CASSEGGETQYF. The CDR3 nucleotides are TGTGCCAGCAGCGAAGGGGGAGAGACCCAGTACTTC.

This rearrangement joins TRBV19 to TRBJ1-2; a weak D match, TRBD1 (6 bases). The ends were cut back, 4 bases at V and 6 bases at J, with 15 bases in the middle. The CDR3 sequence is 14 residues long. Germline CDR1 LNHDA, CDR2 SQIVND (reference sequence). CDR3 sequence: CASSSLGRGDGYTF. DNA of the CDR3: TGTGCCAGTAGTAGCCTGGGCAGGGGCGATGGCTACACCTTC.

This clone has more than one count but fewer than ten. V and J are TRBV6-6 and TRBJ1-6, with D perhaps matching TRBD1 (6 bases). This CDR3 spans 15 amino acids. Germline assignment: CDR1 MNHNY and CDR2 SVGAGI (reference sequence). V was pared by 2 bases and J by 10 bases, with 15 bases between. The CDR3 sequence: CASSYDAGQGSPLHF. The CDR3 nucleotides read TGTGCCAGCAGTTACGACGCAGGGCAGGGGTCACCCCTCCACTTT.

This chain connects TRBV28 to TRBJ2-1, with 9 nucleotides matching TRBD1. The trim removed 3 bases at V and 8 bases at J, leaving 11 bases unmatched. This CDR3 is built from 16 residues. CDR1 MDHEN and CDR2 SYDVKM come from the germline V gene. The CDR3 DNA reads TGTGCCAGCAGTTTGCTTGGGACAGGGATTGTTCATGAGCAGTTCTTC. Its translation: CASSLLGTGIVHEQFF.

The chain uses TRBV25-1 and TRBJ1-6, with D possibly being TRBD1 (6 bases). In germline, CDR1 is MGHDK, CDR2 SYGVNS. V was shortened by 4 bases and J by 10 bases, with 8 bases between the two germline ends. This CDR3 has 12 residues. The CDR3 here is CASSVGGSPLHF. Written as DNA, the CDR3 is TGTGCCAGCAGTGTGGGGGGCTCACCCCTCCACTTT.

The chain links TRBV4-2 to TRBJ2-7, with 7 nucleotides matching TRBD1. This CDR3 region has 15 residues. With 1 base clipped from V and 2 bases from J, the junction kept 5 bases outside the gene matches. Germline CDR1 LGHNA, CDR2 YNFKEQ. CDR3 nucleotide sequence: TGTGCCAGCAGCCAAGGACAGGGACCAACCTACGAGCAGTACTTC. Its translation: CASSQGQGPTYEQYF.

CDR3 sequence reads: CASSLRGDNEKLFF. The CDR3 DNA reads TGTGCCAGCTCCCTAAGGGGGGATAATGAAAAACTGTTTTTT. The V and J genes are TRBV2 and TRBJ1-4, with a weak D call TRBD1 (6 bases). V dropped 8 bases and J dropped 4 bases, with 14 bases sitting between them. Germline V gene sequence: CDR1 SNHLY, CDR2 FYNNEI. This CDR3 spans 14 amino acids.

The chain joins TRBV27 to TRBJ2-2; 11 bases fit TRBD2. The germline V gene has CDR1 MNHEY and CDR2 SMNVEV (reference sequence). V lost 1 base, J lost 1 base, and 14 bases stayed unmatched. This CDR3 is 21 amino acids long. The CDR3 DNA follows: TGTGCCAGCAGTTTATATTTCCCACTAGCGGGAGCCCTCCAGAACACCGGGGAGCTGTTTTTT. Amino acid sequence: CASSLYFPLAGALQNTGELFF.

J is TRBJ1-4 and V is TRBV7-9, with 8 bases identical to TRBD1. This CDR3 region has 16 residues. In germline, CDR1 is SEHNR, CDR2 FQNEAQ (reference sequence). The J segment lost 7 bases and the V segment lost 5 bases, leaving 12 bases of the junction unmatched. This chain's CDR3 is CASSPPRRGPGEKLFF. The CDR3 DNA reads TGTGCCAGCAGCCCACCCCGCAGGGGGCCGGGTGAAAAACTGTTTTTT.